Shown below are 8 T cell receptor beta chains from a single sample sequenced in a study of PD-1 and CTLA-4 blockade in melanoma. This table comes from immunoSEQ multiplex PCR, and its TCRdb copy is limited to in-frame clones, with some not included. This sample carries about 31,000 clones, less than 95% of them seen once, and the ten largest clones take less than 10%. The sequencing used CD8+ T cells from peripheral blood, collected from a patient given anti-PD-1 treatment. The receptors were sampled from a human donor with melanoma.

This clone was seen a handful of times. V usage is TRBV4-1 and J usage is TRBJ2-1; D is uncertain. CDR1 is MGHRA and CDR2 is YSYEKL in the germline V gene. The CDR3 covers 15 residues. Trimming removed 0 bases from V and 4 bases from J, with 10 bases in between. The CDR3 coding sequence is TGCGCCAGCAGCCAAGATCCTAGTATTTACAATGAGCAGTTCTTC. Protein sequence: CASSQDPSIYNEQFF.

The chain combines TRBV13 with TRBJ2-1; 15 nucleotides align to TRBD2. This CDR3 comprises 15 residues. Germline CDR1 is PRHDT and CDR2 is FYEKMQ (reference sequence). Losses at the gene ends were 4 bases for V and 10 bases for J; bases not matched to a gene: 5. The CDR3 coding sequence is TGTGCCAGCAGCTCAGGACTAGCGGGAGGGCCAGAGCAGTTCTTC. Its translation is CASSSGLAGGPEQFF.

In the case of this clone: A read error may account for a junction end that differs from germline. The chain joins TRBV9 to TRBJ1-6; possible D gene TRBD1, 5 bases. Germline CDR1 and CDR2: SGDLS and YYNGEE. This CDR3 is built from 16 residues. CDR3 loop: CASIYPRDSFNSPLHF. The CDR3 DNA follows: TGTGCCAGCATATACCCCCGGGACTCCTTTAATTCACCCCTCCACTTT.

The chain links TRBV19 to TRBJ2-1; tentatively, D is TRBD1 (6 bases). Germline values: CDR1 LNHDA, CDR2 SQIVND (reference sequence). The V end lost 1 base, the J end lost 3 bases, and 10 bases lay between the germline ends. The CDR3 is 15 amino acids. The CDR3 reads CASSIGQALYNEQFF. The CDR3 DNA reads TGTGCCAGTAGTATAGGACAGGCCCTCTACAATGAGCAGTTCTTC.

The rearrangement joins TRBV9 to TRBJ1-2; TRBD1 might be the D (5 bases). Germline lookup yields CDR1 SGDLS and CDR2 YYNGEE. The CDR3 length is 16 residues. V lost 3 bases and J 2 bases, leaving 17 bases between the germline ends. Here the CDR3 DNA reads TGTGCCAGCAGCGCGACCAGGGAACAGGAAAACTATGGCTACACCTTC. Protein: CASSATREQENYGYTF.

This sequence joins TRBV5-1 and TRBJ1-2; D possibly corresponds to TRBD1 (5 bases). The germline V gene has CDR1 SGHRS and CDR2 YFSETQ. V dropped 4 bases and J dropped 5 bases, with 12 bases sitting between them. The CDR3 spans 13 residues. The chain's CDR3 is CASSLEGLYGYTF. CDR3 DNA: TGCGCCAGCAGCCTGGAGGGACTATATGGCTACACCTTC. The complete variable domain, with remaining parts taken from reference TRBV5-1 and TRBJ1-2, reads KAGVTQTPRYLIKTRGQQVTLSCSPISGHRSVSWYQQTPGQGLQFLFEYFSETQRNKGNFPGRFSGRQFSNSRSEMNVSTLELGDSALYLCASSLEGLYGYTFGSGTRLTVV.

The V call is TRBV13, the J call TRBJ2-2; maybe TRBD1 (6 bases). CDR3 length: 16 residues. The germline V gene encodes CDR1 PRHDT and CDR2 FYEKMQ (reference sequence). V was pared by 1 base and J by 5 bases, with 14 bases between. The CDR3 DNA sequence: TGTGCCAGCAGCTTAGAGTCTGGACAGAATACCGGGGAGCTGTTTTTT. Translation: CASSLESGQNTGELFF.

This clone is a singleton in its sample. The V call is TRBV7-2, the J call TRBJ2-7; D is possibly TRBD2 (5 bases). The V end lost 5 bases, the J end lost 3 bases, and 26 bases lay between the germline ends. The CDR3 is 18 amino acids. Germline V lookup: CDR1 SGHTA, CDR2 FQGNSA. The CDR3 DNA reads as TGTGCCAGCAGCCCGGAGGTTGTAAACAATAGCCGGCACTACGAGCAGTACTTC. Residues: CASSPEVVNNSRHYEQYF.